This entry lists 6 T cell receptor beta chains sequenced from one sample in a study of radiotherapy plus CTLA-4 blockade in lung cancer. The assay was immunoSEQ multiplex PCR, and TCRdb's table has in-frame clones only and misses some. The table includes more than 55,000 clones, around 80% detected once. The source was peripheral blood, collected from a patient treated with radiotherapy plus ipilimumab. The receptors originated from a human donor with non-small cell lung cancer who had a partial response to radiotherapy plus ipilimumab.

The chain couples TRBV29-1 to TRBJ2-2, with 9 nucleotides matching TRBD1. CDR3 length: 15 residues. V shed 7 bases, J shed 3 bases, and the junction held 9 bases outside the gene matches. CDR1 is SQVTM and CDR2 is ANQGSEA in the germline V gene. The chain's CDR3 is CSATPGQGYTGELFF. CDR3 DNA: TGCAGCGCAACACCGGGACAGGGTTACACCGGGGAGCTGTTTTTT.

The chain carries TRBV28 and TRBJ1-6, with TRBD1 matching over 9 bases. CDR1 and CDR2 (germline): MDHEN, SYDVKM. V gave up 5 bases and J gave up 9 bases; unmatched junction bases: 11. The CDR3 is 16 residues long. Here the CDR3 DNA reads TGTGCCAGCAGTCCTCCCATACAGGGGGCGGCTTCACCCCTCCACTTT. It specifies CASSPPIQGAASPLHF.

This rearrangement joins TRBV10-3 to TRBJ2-3, with TRBD2 as a possible D gene (5 bases). This CDR3 spans 17 amino acids. Germline CDR1 and CDR2: ENHRY and SYGVKD. Trimming took off 0 bases at V and 4 bases at J, with 17 bases between the two ends. The CDR3 DNA reads as TGTGCCATCAGTGAGTCCGGGCCAGCGAGGGTGGCAGATACGCAGTATTTT. Its protein product is CAISESGPARVADTQYF.

This clone was recorded once. The rearrangement links TRBV6-1 to TRBJ1-2; 9 bases are a match to TRBD1. CDR3 length: 17 residues. V lost 1 base to trimming and J lost 6 bases; unmatched junction nucleotides: 12. Per the germline V gene, CDR1 is MNHNS and CDR2 is SASEGT. CDR3 coding DNA: TGTGCCAGCAGTGAAGGTCCGGGTAGGACAGGGGCCCATGGCTACACCTTC. Its translation is CASSEGPGRTGAHGYTF.

The chain combines TRBV9 with TRBJ1-5, with TRBD1 as a possible D gene (6 bases). CDR1 is SGDLS and CDR2 is YYNGEE in the germline V gene. This CDR3 region has 14 residues. The germline V and J ends were trimmed by 4 bases and 4 bases, with 12 bases remaining between them. CDR3 sequence (DNA): TGTGCCAGCAGCCCGGGACATTTGAATCAGCCCCAGCATTTT. Amino acid sequence: CASSPGHLNQPQHF.

The chain carries TRBV6-1 and TRBJ2-7; 11 nucleotides align to TRBD2. CDR1 and CDR2 from the germline V gene are MNHNS and SASEGT. CDR3 length equals 15 residues. V trimming: 5 bases; J trimming: 1 base; junction bases outside the gene matches: 4. The CDR3 sequence is CASSQTSGVSYEQYF. CDR3 sequence (DNA): TGTGCCAGCAGTCAGACTAGCGGGGTATCCTACGAGCAGTACTTC.